The 17 T cell receptor beta chains given below trace back to one sample, sequenced in a study of spatial heterogeneity in lung cancer. Time point given: blood at routine non-recurrence follow-up after resection. Extraction of whole RNA from tumor, nontumor lung or frozen PBMC preceded unsorted sequencing. TCRdb re-called the 5' RACE reads through MiXCR, storing one row per CDR3 protein. The sample gives some 54,000 distinct CDR3 sequences, 6% to 8.5% of which show up once; around 38% is in the top ten. The sequences come from PBMCs, collected at follow-up. These receptors originate from a female donor with early-stage non-small cell lung cancer.

Many counts were recorded for this clonotype. This chain links TRBV11-3 with TRBJ2-2; no firm D call. The CDR3 has 14 amino acids. The V gene lost 5 bases and the J gene lost 4 bases, with 11 bases spanning the gap. CDR1 and CDR2 (germline): SGHNT, YENEEA. In DNA, the CDR3 is TGTGCCAGCAGCCTCCCCCGGGCCACCGGGGAGCTGTTTTTT. Translating it yields CASSLPRATGELFF.

This clonotype was found many times. The V call is TRBV29-1, the J call TRBJ2-7; D possibly corresponds to TRBD2 (7 bases). From germline, CDR1 is SQVTM and CDR2 ANQGSEA. This CDR3 has 13 residues. V was shortened by 4 bases and J by 6 bases, with 16 bases between the two germline ends. The CDR3 reads CSVAGEGTGEQYF. The CDR3 DNA follows: TGCAGCGTTGCAGGGGAGGGGACGGGCGAGCAGTACTTC.

This clonotype was counted at least ten times. The chain recombines TRBV7-9 with TRBJ2-1, with 9 nucleotides matching TRBD1. Germline lookup yields CDR1 SEHNR and CDR2 FQNEAQ (reference sequence). V dropped 5 bases and J dropped 0; count of bases not matched to a gene: 5. This CDR3 is 16 amino acids long. In nucleotides, the CDR3 is TGTGCCAGCAGCGGACAGGGGAGGGGCTCCTACAATGAGCAGTTCTTC. This sequence encodes CASSGQGRGSYNEQFF.

The V and J genes are TRBV3-1 and TRBJ2-2; perhaps D is TRBD1 or TRBD2 (5 bases each). The CDR3 is made up of 16 amino acids. V was clipped by 4 bases and J by 0 bases, with 12 bases between them. CDR1 and CDR2 from the germline V gene are LGHDT and YNNKEL (reference sequence). The CDR3 here is CASSPFGTTNTGELFF. The CDR3 nucleotides read TGTGCCAGCAGCCCCTTCGGGACGACGAACACCGGGGAGCTGTTTTTT.

This clonotype was counted many times. The chain employs TRBV5-1 and TRBJ1-1, with TRBD1 as a possible D gene (5 bases). Germline assignment: CDR1 SGHRS and CDR2 YFSETQ. V lost 0 bases and J lost 12, with 9 bases in between. CDR3 length equals 11 residues. The CDR3 nucleotides are TGCGCCAGCAGCTTGGACAGGTTGACTTTCTTT. Protein: CASSLDRLTFF.

Points on this clonotype: Since a much larger clone is just one base distant, this may be a read error. The chain is built from TRBV5-4 and TRBJ2-2; no reliable D call. The V gene's germline CDR1 is SGHNT and CDR2 YYREEE (reference sequence). The CDR3 totals 16 residues. The CDR3 DNA reads TGTGCCAGCAGCTTGGGGCCCCTCAGCTACACCTGGGAGCTGTTTTTT. This sequence encodes CASSLGPLSYTWELFF.

In this sample, this clonotype turned up many times. V gene TRBV10-3 combines with J gene TRBJ1-1, with a tentative D call TRBD1 (6 bases). The germline V gene encodes CDR1 ENHRY and CDR2 SYGVKD. This CDR3 comprises 11 residues. The V gene lost 6 bases and the J gene lost 8 bases, with 10 bases spanning the gap. CDR3 loop: CAISATGEAFF. The DNA for the CDR3 is TGTGCCATCAGCGCGACAGGAGAAGCTTTCTTT.

This clonotype was counted ten times or more. The chain's CDR3 is CATMPRGGTNTGELFF. CDR3 DNA sequence: TGTGCCACCATGCCGCGCGGGGGTACGAACACCGGGGAGCTGTTTTTT. The chain is built from TRBV15 and TRBJ2-2; TRBD2 aligns across 7 bases. Germline CDR1 is LNHNV and CDR2 is YYDKDF (reference sequence). Losses at the gene ends were 7 bases for V and 0 bases for J; bases not matched to a gene: 8. CDR3 length equals 16 residues.

This clonotype was found a few times. This chain links TRBV9 with TRBJ2-7, with D perhaps TRBD2 (5 bases). Trimming left V 0 bases short and J 10 bases short, with 14 bases between. Per the germline V gene, CDR1 is SGDLS and CDR2 is YYNGEE. The CDR3 runs to 13 residues. The CDR3: CASSVGGGSLQYF. The CDR3 coding sequence is TGTGCCAGCAGCGTAGGAGGAGGATCCCTTCAGTACTTC.

This clonotype was observed many times. As DNA, the CDR3 is TGCAGCGCGAAACATGGGACAGGGGCTTACTACGAGCAGTACTTC. Its translation: CSAKHGTGAYYEQYF. The chain has TRBV29-1 and TRBJ2-7; 10 bases agree with TRBD1. CDR3 size: 15 residues. J gave up 3 bases and V 7 bases, and 12 bases lay outside the gene matches. The germline V gene encodes CDR1 SQVTM and CDR2 ANQGSEA.

This clonotype was seen a handful of times. CDR3 region: CSALAGGNNEQFF. In nucleotides, the CDR3 is TGCAGTGCTCTAGCGGGGGGGAACAATGAGCAGTTCTTC. The chain links TRBV20-1 to TRBJ2-1, with TRBD2 matching 12 bases. Per germline, CDR1 DFQATT and CDR2 SNEGSKA (reference sequence). CDR3 length: 13 residues. Trimming cost V 5 bases and J 5 bases; bases outside gene matches: 1.

This clonotype has a count of ten or more. The rearrangement uses TRBV12-3 or TRBV12-4 and TRBJ1-3, with unresolved D. The CDR3 covers 15 residues. V shed 5 bases and J shed 4 bases, with 15 bases lying between them. For the CDR3, the DNA is TGTGCCAGCAGTCTGACTGGTCGGCCAGGAAACACCATATATTTT. It codes for CASSLTGRPGNTIYF.

This clonotype showed up just a few times. This chain uses TRBV5-4 with TRBJ1-3, with D hard to call. Trimming shortened V by 3 bases and J by 2 bases, and 18 bases separated the two germline ends. CDR3 size: 17 residues. Germline CDR1 is SGHNT and CDR2 is YYREEE (reference sequence). The CDR3 bases are TGTGCCAGCAGCTCTAGGGAGGGAAGAGGACCTGGAAACACCATATATTTT. This sequence encodes CASSSREGRGPGNTIYF.

J is TRBJ2-1 and V is TRBV11-2; 9 positions agree with TRBD2. The CDR3 runs 14 residues. CDR1 is SGHAT, CDR2 FQNNGV, per germline. V dropped 6 bases and J dropped 8; count of bases not matched to a gene: 8. The DNA of the CDR3 is TGTGCCAGCAGTCCTAGCGGGGCCGTCGATGAGCAGTTCTTC. Its translation: CASSPSGAVDEQFF.

In this sample, this clonotype turned up many times. This sequence joins TRBV11-1 and TRBJ2-2; possibly TRBD1 for D (5 bases). This CDR3 has 18 amino acids. V lost 6 bases to trimming and J lost 0 bases, with 20 bases between them. Germline CDR1 SGHAT, CDR2 FQDESV (reference sequence). In DNA form, the CDR3 reads TGTGCCAGCAGTCTCCAGCTCCCCGACAGTTCGAACACCGGGGAGCTGTTTTTT. This sequence encodes CASSLQLPDSSNTGELFF.

The rearrangement uses TRBV7-2 and TRBJ1-5; a weak D match, TRBD1 (5 bases). The CDR3 runs 16 residues. V was shortened by 3 bases and J by 3 bases, with 15 bases between the two germline ends. Germline lookup yields CDR1 SGHTA and CDR2 FQGNSA. CDR3: CASSLNSQGVNQPQHF. CDR3 coding DNA: TGTGCCAGCAGCTTGAATAGTCAGGGAGTCAATCAGCCCCAGCATTTT.

The V gene is TRBV5-1, the J gene TRBJ1-1; no definite D call. The CDR3 contains 14 residues. CDR1 is SGHRS, CDR2 YFSETQ, per germline. V lost 2 bases and J lost 1, with 9 bases in between. In nucleotides, the CDR3 is TGCGCCAGCAGCTTAACAGCAGGGAACACTGAAGCTTTCTTT. This sequence encodes CASSLTAGNTEAFF.